Following are 26 T cell receptor beta chains from one sample sequenced in a study of T cell responses to AZD1222 COVID-19 vaccine. Sequencing used immunoSEQ multiplex PCR; TCRdb keeps in-frame clones, though not all of them. Counted here are about 130,000 clones, about 91% occurring once; the ten biggest clones make up approximately 2%. Material: peripheral blood, obtained on day 0 of AZD1222 vaccination. These receptors were collected from an adult in good health.

The chain combines TRBV6-6 with TRBJ1-2; 9 bases align to TRBD1. Germline CDR1 reads MNHNY; CDR2 reads SVGAGI (reference sequence). This CDR3 contains 14 residues. The V and J ends lost 6 bases and 8 bases, in that order; junction bases with no gene match: 10. The CDR3 loop is CASSLPGQGPGYTF. CDR3 nucleotide sequence: TGTGCCAGCAGCCTCCCTGGACAGGGGCCCGGCTACACCTTC.

The chain combines TRBV29-1 with TRBJ1-2; 11 nucleotides agree with TRBD1. The V gene's germline CDR1 is SQVTM and CDR2 ANQGSEA. The CDR3 spans 15 residues. With V trimmed by 0 bases and J by 4 bases, 4 bases remained unmatched. The CDR3 DNA reads as TGCAGCGTTGAAGATCCGGGACAGGGGGGCTATGGCTACACCTTC. Its translation is CSVEDPGQGGYGYTF.

The chain carries TRBV6-5 and TRBJ2-1; 8 positions match TRBD2. V was pared by 6 bases and J by 7 bases, with 11 bases of the junction left unmatched. The CDR3 has 15 residues. CDR1 and CDR2 from the germline V gene are MNHEY and SVGAGI. The DNA of the CDR3 is TGTGCCAGCAGGAAATTGACTAGCGCCAAAAATGAGCAGTTCTTC. Amino acids: CASRKLTSAKNEQFF.

The chain carries TRBV7-9 and TRBJ2-1; the D gene could be TRBD1 or TRBD2 (5 bases each). V lost 2 bases to trimming and J lost 3 bases, with 20 bases between them. CDR3 size: 18 residues. The germline gives CDR1 SEHNR, CDR2 FQNEAQ (reference sequence). This CDR3 reads CASSLYGPLRGFYNEQFF. The CDR3 DNA sequence: TGTGCCAGCAGCTTATATGGACCTCTTCGGGGCTTCTACAATGAGCAGTTCTTC. The entire variable domain, with the rest obtained from reference TRBV7-9 and TRBJ2-1, is as follows: DTGVSQNPRHKITKRGQNVTFRCDPISEHNRLYWYRQTLGQGPEFLTYFQNEAQLEKSRLLSDRFSAERPKGSFSTLEIQRTEQGDSAMYLCASSLYGPLRGFYNEQFFGPGTRLTVL.

This sequence joins TRBV7-9 and TRBJ2-7; TRBD1 matches at 7 bases. CDR1 SEHNR and CDR2 FQNEAQ come from the germline V gene (reference sequence). The CDR3 has 14 residues. The J segment lost 1 base and the V segment lost 2 bases, leaving 2 bases of the junction unmatched. The CDR3 spells CASSLQGQSYEQYF. DNA of the CDR3: TGTGCCAGCAGCTTACAGGGACAGTCCTACGAGCAGTACTTC.

The chain has TRBV10-3 and TRBJ2-5; 7 bases are a match to TRBD1. This CDR3 spans 14 amino acids. Germline-derived CDR1 and CDR2 are ENHRY and SYGVKD. Trimming took 2 bases from V and 5 from J; bases not matched to a gene: 5. The CDR3 here is CAISENRQGETQYF. The CDR3 DNA follows: TGTGCCATCAGTGAGAACCGACAGGGCGAGACCCAGTACTTC.

The CDR3, as DNA: TGTGCCAGCAGCCAACTCTGGGACAGGGAGATTGAGTACTTC. Translation gives CASSQLWDREIEYF. V is TRBV3-1 (or the pseudogene TRBV3-2) and J is TRBJ2-5; TRBD1 matches 9 bases. The CDR3 totals 14 residues. Germline V gene lookup returns CDR1 LGHDT and CDR2 YNNKEL (reference sequence). Trimming cost V 2 bases and J 12 bases; bases outside gene matches: 10.

The J gene is TRBJ2-5, the V gene TRBV6-1; 7 bases are a match to TRBD1. The CDR3 is made up of 13 amino acids. Germline V gene lookup returns CDR1 MNHNS and CDR2 SASEGT. V trimming: 7 bases; J trimming: 2 bases; junction bases outside the gene matches: 4. The CDR3 here is CASNPGGQETQYF. The CDR3 DNA is TGTGCCAGCAACCCAGGGGGTCAAGAGACCCAGTACTTC.

The rearrangement uses TRBV12-3 or TRBV12-4 and TRBJ2-5; no firm D call. The CDR3 spans 13 residues. V was cut by 3 bases and J by 1 base, with 6 bases left in between. The DNA for the CDR3 is TGTGCCAGCAGTTTTGGCCGCCAAGAGACCCAGTACTTC. Its translation is CASSFGRQETQYF.

The J gene is TRBJ2-7, the V gene TRBV24-1; TRBD1 or TRBD2 may be the D gene (5 bases each). The V and J ends lost 2 bases and 2 bases respectively, with 21 bases between them. The V gene's germline CDR1 is KGHDR and CDR2 SFDVKD. CDR3 length equals 18 residues. In nucleotides, the CDR3 is TGTGCCACCAGTGATTGGGGGACGGTGTACTCCCCCCCCTACGAGCAGTACTTC. It yields the protein CATSDWGTVYSPPYEQYF.

The chain joins TRBV19 to TRBJ1-3, with D perhaps TRBD1 (5 bases). The V and J ends lost 8 bases and 4 bases respectively, with 15 bases between them. Looked up from germline, CDR1 is LNHDA and CDR2 is SQIVND (reference sequence). CDR3 length: 14 residues. In nucleotides, the CDR3 is TGTGCCAGTGACAGAGGTGGCAGGGGAAACACCATATATTTT. Translating gives CASDRGGRGNTIYF.

The chain is built from TRBV21-1 and TRBJ1-5; the D call of TRBD1 is as the table states it, not checked on the DNA. TRBV21-1 corresponds to a pseudogene. The CDR3 extends over 16 amino acids. This CDR3 is CASMETETGRDQPQHF. Written as DNA, the CDR3 is TGTGCCAGCATGGAGACCGAGACAGGGCGGGACCAGCCCCAGCATTTT.

This chain connects TRBV6-5 to TRBJ2-3; D perhaps matches TRBD2 (5 bases). Germline V gene lookup returns CDR1 MNHEY and CDR2 SVGAGI. The CDR3 consists of 15 residues. Trimming removed 5 bases from V and 2 bases from J, with 14 bases in between. CDR3 bases: TGTGCCAGCAGTCCCCGGGGTTATGACACAGATACGCAGTATTTT. It is translated as CASSPRGYDTDTQYF.

The chain combines TRBV18 with TRBJ2-7; D is ambiguous. Germline lookup yields CDR1 KGHSH and CDR2 LQKENI. Trimming stripped 0 bases from V and 9 bases from J, with 15 bases between. The CDR3 length is 14 residues. As DNA, the CDR3 is TGTGCCAGCTCACCACCAGGACCAAACGGAATGCAGTACTTC. Its translation is CASSPPGPNGMQYF. The full variable domain, its missing parts supplied by reference TRBV18 and TRBJ2-7, is NAGVMQNPRHLVRRRGQEARLRCSPMKGHSHVYWYRQLPEEGLKFMVYLQKENIIDESGMPKERFSAEFPKEGPSILRIQQVVRGDSAAYFCASSPPGPNGMQYFGPGTRLTVT.

The V and J genes are TRBV7-9 and TRBJ1-3; D is uncertain. This CDR3 has 14 residues. V was cut by 5 bases and J by 0 bases, with 8 bases left in between. Germline V gene sequence: CDR1 SEHNR, CDR2 FQNEAQ (reference sequence). CDR3 sequence (DNA): TGTGCCAGCAGCCCCCTAGTCTCTGGAAACACCATATATTTT. Its translation: CASSPLVSGNTIYF.

The V and J genes are TRBV21-1 and TRBJ1-2. TRBV21-1 is tagged as a pseudogene. The CDR3 consists of 14 residues. CDR3 DNA sequence: TGTGCCAGCAGCGAAGGGGTGGGGAACTATGGCTACACCTTC. Its protein is CASSEGVGNYGYTF.

This chain joins TRBV2 and TRBJ1-6; TRBD1 agrees at 10 bases. V dropped 6 bases and J dropped 6; count of bases not matched to a gene: 8. There are 16 residues in the CDR3. Germline values: CDR1 SNHLY, CDR2 FYNNEI. The CDR3: CASSETTGGPNSPLHF. The CDR3 DNA sequence: TGTGCCAGCAGCGAGACGACAGGGGGCCCTAATTCACCCCTCCACTTT.

The chain links TRBV5-1 to TRBJ1-1; 8 bases map to TRBD1. CDR1 and CDR2 (germline): SGHRS, YFSETQ. CDR3 size: 12 residues. The junction had 3 bases not matched to a gene; V was cut back by 4 bases and J by 7 bases. CDR3 nucleotides: TGCGCCAGCAGCGTGACAGGGGTTGAAGCTTTCTTT. This gives the protein CASSVTGVEAFF. Complete variable domain (other parts from reference TRBV5-1 and TRBJ1-1): KAGVTQTPRYLIKTRGQQVTLSCSPISGHRSVSWYQQTPGQGLQFLFEYFSETQRNKGNFPGRFSGRQFSNSRSEMNVSTLELGDSALYLCASSVTGVEAFFGQGTRLTVV.

V is TRBV6-2 or TRBV6-3 and J is TRBJ1-2; TRBD1 agrees at 9 bases. The trim removed 4 bases at V and 6 bases at J, leaving 3 bases unmatched. Germline V CDR1 and CDR2: MNHEY, SVGEGT. The length of the CDR3 is 13 residues. The CDR3 sequence: CASSSWTGDGYTF. The DNA of the CDR3 is TGTGCCAGCAGTTCCTGGACAGGGGATGGCTACACCTTC.

The chain carries TRBV29-1 and TRBJ1-1; no firm D call. Trimming removed 5 bases from V and 1 base from J, with 17 bases in between. The CDR3 extends over 15 amino acids. Germline CDR1 is SQVTM and CDR2 is ANQGSEA. The CDR3 loop reads CSVWSEEWTNTEAFF. The CDR3 DNA sequence: TGCAGCGTTTGGTCCGAGGAGTGGACGAACACTGAAGCTTTCTTT. Using reference TRBV29-1 and TRBJ1-1 for the parts outside the CDR3, the full variable domain is SAVISQKPSRDICQRGTSLTIQCQVDSQVTMMFWYRQQPGQSLTLIATANQGSEATYESGFVIDKFPISRPNLTFSTLTVSNMSPEDSSIYLCSVWSEEWTNTEAFFGQGTRLTVV.

For the CDR3, the DNA is TGCAGTGCTAGTGACCGGGACAGGGGCTTTGAAGCTTTCTTT. This codes for CSASDRDRGFEAFF. The genes are TRBV20-1 and TRBJ1-1; 10 bases match TRBD1. J gave up 7 bases and V 3 bases, and 8 bases lay outside the gene matches. Per germline, CDR1 DFQATT and CDR2 SNEGSKA (reference sequence). The CDR3 is made up of 14 amino acids.

In nucleotides, the CDR3 is TGTGCCAGCAGCAGAACCCTCCGAAACGAGCAGTACTTC. Encoded protein: CASSRTLRNEQYF. The chain is built from TRBV14 and TRBJ2-7; unclear D gene. Germline CDR1 SGHDN, CDR2 FVKESK. V lost 5 bases and J lost 5, with 13 bases in between. The length of the CDR3 is 13 residues. The complete variable domain, with remaining parts taken from reference TRBV14 and TRBJ2-7, reads EAGVTQFPSHSVIEKGQTVTLRCDPISGHDNLYWYRRVMGKEIKFLLHFVKESKQDESGMPNNRFLAERTGGTYSTLKVQPAELEDSGVYFCASSRTLRNEQYFGPGTRLTVT.

The chain employs TRBV10-2 and TRBJ2-1; tentatively, D is TRBD2 (5 bases). Germline V CDR1 and CDR2: WSHSY, SAAADI. There are 10 residues in the CDR3. V shed 5 bases and J shed 13 bases, with 9 bases lying between them. In nucleotides, the CDR3 is TGCGCCAGCAGTTCGGGGTTCCAGTTCTTC. This encodes CASSSGFQFF.

The V gene is TRBV15, the J gene TRBJ2-7, with a tentative D call TRBD2 (5 bases). The ends were cut back, 6 bases at V and 2 bases at J, with 11 bases in the middle. Germline V CDR1 and CDR2: LNHNV, YYDKDF (reference sequence). CDR3 length: 13 residues. CDR3 in DNA: TGTGCCACCAGTGAGGGATTGACCTACGAGCAGTACTTC. It yields the protein CATSEGLTYEQYF.

The gene calls are TRBV19 and TRBJ1-5; 7 bases match TRBD1. V shed 6 bases and J 5 bases; nucleotides not matched to a gene: 4. The CDR3 is 13 amino acids. CDR1 and CDR2 (germline): LNHDA, SQIVND (reference sequence). The DNA of the CDR3 is TGTGCCAGTAGCATTCAGGGGGATCAGCCCCAGCATTTT. Translated, it gives CASSIQGDQPQHF.

This chain's CDR3 is CARQGRRTF. The DNA for the CDR3 is TGCGCCCGACAGGGTCGCCGTACCTTC. The chain couples TRBV23-1 to TRBJ1-2; 7 bases are a match to TRBD1. TRBV23-1 is an ORF, and what it does is uncertain. V lost 11 bases to trimming and J lost 14 bases; unmatched junction nucleotides: 8. The CDR3 runs to 9 residues.